What follows are 17 T cell receptor beta chains derived from one specimen sequenced in a study of blood T cell repertoires in COVID-19. The assay was immunoSEQ multiplex PCR, and TCRdb's table has in-frame clones only and misses some. The sample has tens of thousands of clones, more than 90% seen once. The source material was peripheral blood. These receptors were collected from a woman aged 80 or over with acute or convalescent COVID-19.

This chain uses TRBV3-1 (or the pseudogene TRBV3-2) with TRBJ2-1, with D perhaps TRBD2 (6 bases). CDR1 is LGHDT and CDR2 is YNNKEL in the germline V gene (reference sequence). The V end lost 1 base, the J end lost 13 bases, and 11 bases lay between the germline ends. This CDR3 has 12 residues. CDR3 protein: CASSQVRTTQFF. The CDR3 DNA reads as TGTGCCAGCAGCCAAGTTCGGACTACCCAGTTCTTC.

The J gene is TRBJ2-7, the V gene TRBV6-5; TRBD2 matches at 9 bases. Germline trimming cut 9 bases from V and 4 bases from J; bases unmatched to any gene: 10. This CDR3 spans 14 amino acids. The germline CDR1 and CDR2 sequences are MNHEY and SVGAGI. CDR3 residues: CASLLAGVEYEQYF. The CDR3 coding sequence is TGTGCCAGTCTTTTAGCGGGGGTCGAGTACGAGCAGTACTTC.

The chain uses TRBV30 and TRBJ1-2; 7 bases match TRBD1. Germline CDR1 is GTSNPN and CDR2 is SVGIG (reference sequence). There are 13 residues in the CDR3. Losses at the gene ends were 2 bases for V and 8 bases for J; bases not matched to a gene: 8. The CDR3 coding sequence is TGTGCCTGGAGTCCACAGGGGATAGGAGGCTACACCTTC. This translates into CAWSPQGIGGYTF.

The gene calls are TRBV7-3 and TRBJ2-1, with a tentative D call TRBD2 (5 bases). The germline CDR1 and CDR2 sequences are SGHTA and FQGTGA. The V and J ends lost 0 bases and 8 bases respectively, with 8 bases between them. This CDR3 has 13 residues. CDR3 sequence reads: CASSLTRSDEQFF. The CDR3 DNA reads as TGTGCCAGCAGCTTAACCCGTAGCGATGAGCAGTTCTTC.

Remarks on this clone: One end of the junction varies from germline; a read error may be responsible. The gene calls are TRBV7-7 and TRBJ2-1; D gene ambiguous. The CDR3 spans 15 residues. Germline V gives CDR1 SSHAT, CDR2 FNYEAQ (reference sequence). The chain's CDR3 is CASSFSRAPYNEQFF. For the CDR3, the DNA is TGTGCTAGCAGCTTCTCTCGCGCGCCCTACAATGAGCAGTTCTTC.

The genes are TRBV7-9 and TRBJ1-5; D is undetermined. Per the germline V gene, CDR1 is SEHNR and CDR2 is FQNEAQ (reference sequence). V shed 5 bases and J shed 4 bases, with 12 bases lying between them. CDR3 length: 14 amino acids. CDR3 nucleotides: TGTGCCAGCAGCCCACAAGGAGAAAATCAGCCCCAGCATTTT. Amino acids: CASSPQGENQPQHF.

The chain carries TRBV9 and TRBJ1-5; the D gene is possibly TRBD1 (5 bases). The length of the CDR3 is 13 residues. The V gene's germline CDR1 is SGDLS and CDR2 YYNGEE. V was pared by 4 bases and J by 8 bases, with 13 bases between. The CDR3 is CASSPRGGEPQHF. CDR3 nucleotides: TGTGCCAGCAGCCCCCGTGGGGGGGAGCCCCAGCATTTT.

To note about this clone: At one end, the junction sequence differs from germline, possibly due to a read error. This chain uses TRBV6-1 with TRBJ2-7; 7 bases agree with TRBD2. The CDR3 is 17 residues long. Germline V gene data show CDR1 as MNHNS and CDR2 as SASEGT. CDR3 residues: CASSKAPQGGLSYEQYF. DNA of the CDR3: TGTGCCAGCAGTAAAGCTCCCCAGGGAGGGCTTTCCTACGAGCAGTACTTC.

This clone was picked up one time. The chain couples TRBV25-1 to TRBJ2-6; D is unclear. Germline loops: CDR1 MGHDK, CDR2 SYGVNS. V shed 3 bases and J shed 0 bases, with 9 bases lying between them. There are 16 residues in the CDR3. The CDR3 DNA is TGTGCCAGCAGTGACGCCAGAAGCTCTGGGGCCAACGTCCTGACTTTC. It is translated as CASSDARSSGANVLTF.

This clone was seen a few times. This chain joins TRBV19 and TRBJ2-1; no clear D. The germline V gene has CDR1 LNHDA and CDR2 SQIVND (reference sequence). Trimming took off 4 bases at V and 7 bases at J, with 17 bases between the two ends. This CDR3 is built from 15 residues. This CDR3 reads CASSTPQRGYNEQFF. CDR3 nucleotide sequence: TGTGCCAGTAGTACCCCCCAGCGAGGATATAATGAGCAGTTCTTC. Full variable domain (outside the CDR3, taken from reference TRBV19 and TRBJ2-1): DGGITQSPKYLFRKEGQNVTLSCEQNLNHDAMYWYRQDPGQGLRLIYYSQIVNDFQKGDIAEGYSVSREKKESFPLTVTSAQKNPTAFYLCASSTPQRGYNEQFFGPGTRLTVL.

V gene TRBV5-4 combines with J gene TRBJ1-4, with 9 bases aligning to TRBD1. The germline V gene has CDR1 SGHNT and CDR2 YYREEE (reference sequence). V was pared by 5 bases and J by 3 bases, with 2 bases of the junction left unmatched. This CDR3 contains 14 residues. CDR3 in amino acids: CASSRDRANEKLFF. DNA for the CDR3: TGTGCCAGCAGTCGGGACAGGGCTAATGAAAAACTGTTTTTT.

The V call is TRBV10-1, the J call TRBJ2-1, with TRBD1 matching over 7 bases. The CDR3 is 15 residues long. The germline gives CDR1 WNHNN, CDR2 SYGVQD (reference sequence). The V gene end was trimmed by 6 bases and the J gene end by 0 bases; junction bases not matched to a gene: 5. Here the CDR3 DNA reads TGCGCCAGCAGACCGACAGGGAACTCCTACAATGAGCAGTTCTTC. This encodes CASRPTGNSYNEQFF.

The V gene is TRBV19, the J gene TRBJ1-5; no clear D gene. The CDR3 is 15 amino acids. Trimming shortened V by 2 bases and J by 0 bases, and 8 bases separated the two germline ends. Germline CDR1 and CDR2: LNHDA and SQIVND (reference sequence). CDR3 in amino acids: CASSIQVNSNQPQHF. The CDR3 DNA follows: TGTGCCAGTAGTATACAGGTTAATAGCAATCAGCCCCAGCATTTT.

The rearrangement joins TRBV18 to TRBJ1-3; D is possibly TRBD1 (5 bases). CDR3 size: 16 residues. Germline V gene lookup returns CDR1 KGHSH and CDR2 LQKENI. Deletions cut 3 bases from V and 3 bases from J, with 15 bases between. This CDR3 is CASSPVGGMYGNTIYF. The CDR3, as DNA: TGTGCCAGCTCACCCGTCGGGGGGATGTATGGAAACACCATATATTTT.

J is TRBJ1-2 and V is TRBV11-2; the D gene is possibly TRBD1 (6 bases). Germline V gene lookup returns CDR1 SGHAT and CDR2 FQNNGV. The CDR3 length is 14 residues. Trimming shortened V by 1 base and J by 4 bases, and 10 bases separated the two germline ends. The CDR3 here is CASSLVGGRYGYTF. The CDR3 coding sequence is TGTGCCAGCAGCTTAGTTGGGGGCCGCTATGGCTACACCTTC.

The V call is TRBV7-9, the J call TRBJ1-2; tentative D call: TRBD1 (6 bases). Germline V gene data show CDR1 as SEHNR and CDR2 as FQNEAQ (reference sequence). Trimming took 2 bases from V and 4 from J, leaving 20 bases between them. The CDR3 length is 17 residues. Here the CDR3 reads CASSLPYTQGSGYGYTF. The CDR3 DNA reads TGTGCCAGCAGCTTACCCTATACCCAGGGGTCGGGCTATGGCTACACCTTC.

This clone was detected only once. The rearrangement links TRBV5-1 to TRBJ1-1; TRBD1 matches at 8 bases. V gave up 3 bases and J gave up 6 bases; unmatched junction bases: 10. This CDR3 region has 15 residues. Per the germline V gene, CDR1 is SGHRS and CDR2 is YFSETQ. CDR3 nucleotides: TGCGCCAGCAGCTCGACAGGACAGGGATCGGCTGAAGCTTTCTTT. Translated, it gives CASSSTGQGSAEAFF.